The present entry profiles one TCR beta chain with its context. The antigen this receptor binds is unknown. Base qualities are missing; no much larger clone stands one base away. V is pared back by 6 bases and J by 6 bases, with 18 bases lying between the germline termini. The CDR3 covers 15 residues, taking in both the cysteine and the phenylalanine. Only CDR3 DNA is held: 45 bases, read in frame from base 1. CDR1 is given as SNHLY and CDR2 as FYNNEI, both from the germline V gene. The library came from the immunoSEQ multiplex PCR assay. In TCRdb, the immuneACCESS table is reduced to in-frame sequences with V and J assigned. These tables do not hold every clone; where another copy was compared, an unresolved V gene accounts for under half, and the others remain unexplained. This sample lists over 150,000 clones; more than 80% were detected once. Together, the top ten hold just over 1.4% of the sample.

The data belong to a study of control samples from healthy donors and cancer patients (TCRdb year 2020). The sequence is built from TRBV2 and TRBJ2-1; the D call is possibly TRBD1 or TRBD2, each sharing 6 bases. The sequence was collected from a man in his thirties or forties in good health. What was sequenced was blood. In nucleotide form, the sequence is TGTGCCAGCAGCTCTAGGGGGGCCGCGGGCAATGAGCAGTTCTTC. It translates to CASSSRGAAGNEQFF.